This entry describes one T cell receptor beta chain. The antigen is unknown. The PCR had 60 Vbeta and 13 Jbeta primers. Clones were sequenced by immunoSEQ multiplex PCR, and TCRdb holds only the in-frame ones, with some missing. The repertoire holds fewer than 150,000 clones, with around 80% as singletons. This sample stems from a study of cytomegalovirus exposure and HLA in healthy donors. Across the study: From donors who were HLA-typed, an early data release held about 85 million unique TCRs.

Broader study findings: An assumption of roughly uniform sequencing depth across donors underlay the presence/absence analyses.

Material for sequencing was PBMCs. The TCR originated in a man aged 40-49 years in good health and CMV-seropositive.

CDR3 bases: TGCGCCAGCAGCTTGGCCGGAGGTCTAGCGGGAATAGGTGAGCAGTTCTTC. Translated: CASSLAGGLAGIGEQFF. The chain couples TRBV5-1 to TRBJ2-1, with 9 nucleotides matching TRBD2. The junction had 13 bases not matched to a gene; V was cut back by 0 bases and J by 9 bases. Germline V lookup: CDR1 SGHRS, CDR2 YFSETQ. This CDR3 region has 17 residues.